This passage covers 22 T cell receptor beta chains from one sample sequenced in a study of persistence of HIV-infected CD4 T cells. This was the immunoSEQ version 4 assay in survey mode. Only in-frame clones appear in the TCRdb table, and some are missing; sequencing was by immunoSEQ multiplex PCR. The repertoire holds about 46,000 clones, with approximately 90% as singletons. No antigen has been identified for these receptors. Anti-CD3/anti-CD28 beads served as a nonspecific positive control stimulus. CD4+ T cells upregulating both CD40 ligand and CD69 were sorted as responding cells. The source material was CD4+ T cells sorted from PBMCs after approximately 18-hour stimulation, sampled from a patient who received antiretroviral therapy. The receptors here all came from an adult woman with HIV who was CMV-seropositive.

The chain has TRBV21-1 and TRBJ2-7. TRBV21-1 is tagged as a pseudogene. The CDR3 has 16 amino acids. As DNA, the CDR3 is TGTGCCAGCAGACATTTCCGACCCGTCTGGTCCTACGAGCAGTACTTC. This encodes CASRHFRPVWSYEQYF.

The chain carries TRBV9 and TRBJ1-1, with no clear D. The CDR3 is made up of 13 amino acids. V was cut by 4 bases and J by 5 bases, with 12 bases left in between. Germline V CDR1 and CDR2: SGDLS, YYNGEE. The CDR3 region has the DNA TGTGCCAGCAGCATGAACTGGGGAACTGAAGCTTTCTTT. Encoded protein: CASSMNWGTEAFF.

V is TRBV3-1 (or the pseudogene TRBV3-2) and J is TRBJ2-4, with 7 bases that match TRBD1. The CDR3 has 15 amino acids. Unmatched junction bases numbered 8, after V lost 3 bases and J lost 6 bases. From germline, CDR1 is LGHDT and CDR2 YNNKEL (reference sequence). The CDR3 sequence: CASSQGQPILNIQYF. The CDR3 nucleotides are TGTGCCAGCAGCCAGGGACAGCCTATACTAAACATTCAGTACTTC.

The chain uses TRBV18 and TRBJ1-1, with D possibly matching TRBD1 (5 bases). The CDR3 is made up of 14 amino acids. Germline CDR1 reads KGHSH; CDR2 reads LQKENI. Trimming left V 2 bases short and J 0 bases short, with 7 bases between. The CDR3 protein is CASSPTTVNTEAFF. In DNA form, the CDR3 reads TGTGCCAGCTCACCAACGACAGTGAACACTGAAGCTTTCTTT.

This clone is a singleton in its sample. This chain links TRBV11-3 with TRBJ1-2, with D maybe TRBD1 (6 bases). Germline-derived CDR1 and CDR2 are SGHNT and YENEEA. The CDR3 runs to 13 residues. The V and J ends lost 5 bases and 14 bases respectively, with 21 bases between them. CDR3 region: CASSPMAGHLVTF. CDR3 sequence (DNA): TGTGCCAGCAGCCCCATGGCGGGACACCTCGTTACCTTC.

A few counts support this clone. Germline is not matched at one junction end, which may reflect a read error. V and J are TRBV6-2 or TRBV6-3 and TRBJ2-1; possibly TRBD2 for D (6 bases). This CDR3 is built from 13 residues. The germline V gene has CDR1 MNHEY and CDR2 SVGEGT. The DNA of the CDR3 is TGTGCCAGCAGTGACCGAGACGGGGGTTCGATGATCTTC. Protein product: CASSDRDGGSMIF.

This clone turned up a few times. The rearrangement links TRBV27 to TRBJ1-5, with 8 bases identical to TRBD1. The CDR3 loop spans 14 amino acids. The germline V gene has CDR1 MNHEY and CDR2 SMNVEV (reference sequence). The V segment lost 6 bases and the J segment 6 bases; nucleotides outside the gene matches: 7. The CDR3 nucleotides are TGTGCCAGCAGGTCGGACAGGGCTAGTCAGCCCCAGCATTTT. Amino acid sequence: CASRSDRASQPQHF.

The chain links TRBV5-8 to TRBJ1-1; D is ambiguous. Germline V gene sequence: CDR1 SGHTS, CDR2 YDEGEE. Deletions cut 6 bases from V and 1 base from J, with 10 bases between. The CDR3 covers 13 residues. The CDR3, as DNA: TGTGCCAGCATAGTGCGGGGGAACACTGAAGCTTTCTTT. It translates to CASIVRGNTEAFF.

This clone has just a few counts. The J gene is TRBJ1-5, the V gene TRBV10-1, with D perhaps matching TRBD1 (6 bases). The germline V and J ends were trimmed by 3 bases and 0 bases, with 12 bases remaining between them. Germline lookup yields CDR1 WNHNN and CDR2 SYGVQD (reference sequence). The CDR3 covers 16 residues. The CDR3 region is CASSERGGASNQPQHF. The CDR3 DNA reads as TGCGCCAGCAGTGAACGCGGGGGGGCTAGCAATCAGCCCCAGCATTTT.

The CDR3 is CASSYSSQGNQPQHF. CDR3 nucleotide sequence: TGTGCCAGCAGTTACTCTAGTCAGGGAAATCAGCCCCAGCATTTT. The J gene is TRBJ1-5, the V gene TRBV6-6, with a tentative D call TRBD1 (5 bases). Germline CDR1 reads MNHNY; CDR2 reads SVGAGI (reference sequence). Trimming took 0 bases from V and 4 from J, leaving 10 bases between them. This CDR3 spans 15 amino acids.

This chain connects TRBV25-1 to TRBJ1-1; TRBD1 might be the D (6 bases). The V gene lost 6 bases and the J gene lost 7 bases, with 12 bases spanning the gap. The CDR3 contains 12 residues. The germline V gene has CDR1 MGHDK and CDR2 SYGVNS. The CDR3 DNA is TGTGCCAGCAGAGGGGGGGGTATTGAAGCTTTCTTT. Its protein product is CASRGGGIEAFF. The full variable domain, rest sourced from reference TRBV25-1 and TRBJ1-1, is EADIYQTPRYLVIGTGKKITLECSQTMGHDKMYWYQQDPGMELHLIHYSYGVNSTEKGDLSSESTVSRIRTEHFPLTLESARPSHTSQYLCASRGGGIEAFFGQGTRLTVV.

V usage is TRBV28 and J usage is TRBJ1-3; 8 positions agree with TRBD1. Germline assignment: CDR1 MDHEN and CDR2 SYDVKM. The V and J ends lost 5 bases and 4 bases, in that order; junction bases with no gene match: 7. This CDR3 has 15 amino acids. CDR3 sequence: CASSDQGAAGNTIYF. The CDR3 DNA reads as TGTGCCAGCAGTGATCAGGGGGCCGCGGGAAACACCATATATTTT.

The chain couples TRBV12-3 or TRBV12-4 to TRBJ1-2, with a weak D call TRBD1 (5 bases). V was cut by 6 bases and J by 6 bases, with 14 bases left in between. This CDR3 spans 13 amino acids. CDR3 nucleotides: TGTGCCAGCAGGGGGCTGGGTACTAATGGCTACACCTTC. This encodes CASRGLGTNGYTF.

The V and J genes are TRBV21-1 and TRBJ2-6; the table's D gene call, TRBD1, was not cross checked with the DNA. TRBV21-1 is an annotated pseudogene. The CDR3 covers 20 residues. CDR3: CASSPGQGIPPLSGANVLTF. The CDR3 region has the DNA TGTGCCAGCAGCCCGGGACAGGGAATCCCGCCGTTAAGTGGGGCCAACGTCCTGACTTTC.

This clone was found a few times. The rearrangement uses TRBV14 and TRBJ1-3, with D uncertain. V was cut by 0 bases and J by 0 bases, with 12 bases left in between. Germline V gene sequence: CDR1 SGHDN, CDR2 FVKESK. The CDR3 has 17 residues. The CDR3 protein is CASSQDQELISGNTIYF. The CDR3 coding sequence is TGTGCCAGCAGCCAAGATCAGGAACTCATCTCTGGAAACACCATATATTTT.

The genes are TRBV15 and TRBJ2-7; D is uncertain. The CDR3 contains 13 residues. Germline-derived CDR1 and CDR2 are LNHNV and YYDKDF (reference sequence). Trimming took off 3 bases at V and 3 bases at J, with 9 bases between the two ends. The CDR3 DNA follows: TGTGCCACCAGCAGTGAAATTGGCTACGAGCAGTACTTC. It translates to CATSSEIGYEQYF.

This chain uses TRBV14 with TRBJ2-3; 12 nucleotides align to TRBD2. V lost 3 bases and J lost 0; bases outside the gene matches: 1. CDR1 is SGHDN, CDR2 FVKESK, per germline. This CDR3 region has 16 residues. Here the CDR3 reads CASSHGTSGSTDTQYF. The CDR3 coding sequence is TGTGCCAGCAGCCACGGGACTAGCGGGAGCACAGATACGCAGTATTTT.

This chain connects TRBV12-5 to TRBJ1-5; 10 nucleotides agree with TRBD1. The length of the CDR3 is 18 residues. Germline V lookup: CDR1 LGHNT, CDR2 FRNRAP. Germline trimming cut 6 bases from V and 0 bases from J; bases unmatched to any gene: 11. CDR3 protein: CASGPPDRGKYSNQPQHF. The CDR3 nucleotides read TGTGCTAGTGGCCCTCCGGACAGGGGGAAATATAGCAATCAGCCCCAGCATTTT.

This chain uses TRBV24-1 with TRBJ2-2; 8 bases agree with TRBD1. The length of the CDR3 is 15 residues. The junction had 7 bases not matched to a gene; V was cut back by 6 bases and J by 5 bases. The germline V gene encodes CDR1 KGHDR and CDR2 SFDVKD. The CDR3 coding sequence is TGTGCCACCAGTCCGGACAGGGTAACGACCGGGGAGCTGTTTTTT. Translation: CATSPDRVTTGELFF.

The chain couples TRBV5-8 to TRBJ2-1; D might be TRBD2 (5 bases). Trimming left V 0 bases short and J 8 bases short, with 12 bases between. The germline CDR1 and CDR2 sequences are SGHTS and YDEGEE. CDR3 size: 14 residues. Here the CDR3 DNA reads TGTGCCAGCAGCTTGGGAGGGAAGATAGATGAGCAGTTCTTC. Translation: CASSLGGKIDEQFF.

The chain employs TRBV28 and TRBJ2-4; D is unresolved. Looked up from germline, CDR1 is MDHEN and CDR2 is SYDVKM. This CDR3 comprises 16 residues. V shed 5 bases and J shed 7 bases, with 21 bases lying between them. For the CDR3, the DNA is TGTGCCAGCAGTACCCAGCCCCCGTCGGGTAGGAACATTCAGTACTTC. Its translation: CASSTQPPSGRNIQYF.

This chain links TRBV18 with TRBJ1-6; 10 bases match TRBD1. In germline, CDR1 is KGHSH, CDR2 LQKENI. Unmatched junction bases numbered 5, after V lost 5 bases and J lost 10 bases. The CDR3 totals 14 residues. CDR3 in amino acids: CASSSGQGGSPLHF. DNA for the CDR3: TGTGCCAGCTCATCTGGACAGGGGGGATCACCCCTCCACTTT. Full variable domain (remainder filled in from reference TRBV18 and TRBJ1-6): NAGVMQNPRHLVRRRGQEARLRCSPMKGHSHVYWYRQLPEEGLKFMVYLQKENIIDESGMPKERFSAEFPKEGPSILRIQQVVRGDSAAYFCASSSGQGGSPLHFGNGTRLTVT.